The 27 T cell receptor beta chains below come from one sample, sequenced in a study of regulatory T cells in long-lasting Graves disease. Time point described: newly diagnosed GD, antithyroid drugs for less than 3 months. Generation of the TCR library employed RNA extracted from PBMCs. According to the study, TCR beta libraries were built with iRepertoire HTBI primers and CDR3-region Arm-PCR. Each CDR3 protein is one row after TCRdb ran MiXCR on the multiplex PCR reads. The data show about 210,000 distinct CDR3 sequences, roughly a fifth seen once. The sample was also linked to a second study, of T cells in Graves' hyperthyroidism and ophthalmopathy.

The starting material was peripheral blood mononuclear cells (PBMCs), obtained at new diagnosis, from a patient treated with antithyroid drugs. The receptors originated from a woman aged 25 to 45 with Graves disease.

The chain links TRBV18 to TRBJ2-3, with TRBD2 matching 11 bases. The trim removed 3 bases at V and 2 bases at J, leaving 1 base unmatched. Germline lookup yields CDR1 KGHSH and CDR2 LQKENI. This CDR3 region has 15 residues. The DNA of the CDR3 is TGTGCCAGCTCACCGGGACTAGCGGTCACAGATACGCAGTATTTT. It specifies CASSPGLAVTDTQYF. The full variable domain, in which reference TRBV18 and TRBJ2-3 provide the parts outside the CDR3, is NAGVMQNPRHLVRRRGQEARLRCSPMKGHSHVYWYRQLPEEGLKFMVYLQKENIIDESGMPKERFSAEFPKEGPSILRIQQVVRGDSAAYFCASSPGLAVTDTQYFGPGTRLTVL.

This clonotype was counted at least ten times. The genes are TRBV19 and TRBJ1-5; D is unclear. Germline loops: CDR1 LNHDA, CDR2 SQIVND (reference sequence). The CDR3 has 15 amino acids. Between the trimmed V and J ends, which lost 1 base and 8 bases, there was a span of 15 bases. CDR3 amino acids: CASSIGAGQFEPQHF. DNA of the CDR3: TGTGCCAGTAGTATAGGAGCAGGCCAGTTTGAGCCCCAGCATTTT.

The table lists this clonotype with many counts. The chain joins TRBV24-1 to TRBJ1-3; no reliable D call. CDR3 length: 11 residues. CDR1 KGHDR and CDR2 SFDVKD come from the germline V gene. The germline V and J ends were trimmed by 10 bases and 0 bases, with 3 bases remaining between them. DNA of the CDR3: TGTGCCACATCCTCTGGAAACACCATATATTTT. The encoded protein is CATSSGNTIYF.

This clonotype was picked up many times. The V call is TRBV6-1, the J call TRBJ2-2; D gene uncertain. This CDR3 contains 13 residues. The V gene's germline CDR1 is MNHNS and CDR2 SASEGT. V lost 7 bases, J lost 4 bases, and 10 bases lay in between. CDR3 loop: CASIRSATGELFF. CDR3 sequence (DNA): TGTGCCAGCATTAGGTCCGCCACCGGGGAGCTGTTTTTT.

This clonotype was picked up many times. The chain recombines TRBV29-1 with TRBJ1-2; TRBD1 aligns across 7 bases. Germline lookup yields CDR1 SQVTM and CDR2 ANQGSEA. Trimming at V came to 4 bases and at J to 5 bases, leaving 7 bases not matched to a gene. The CDR3 spans 13 residues. CDR3 DNA: TGCAGCGTTGTTGGGACAGTCCGGTATGGCTACACCTTC. This sequence encodes CSVVGTVRYGYTF.

The rearrangement joins TRBV7-2 to TRBJ2-3; TRBD1 might be the D (6 bases). Trimming cost V 1 base and J 6 bases, with 14 bases left between them. The CDR3 sequence is 15 residues long. The germline gives CDR1 SGHTA, CDR2 FQGNSA. The CDR3 DNA follows: TGTGCCAGCAGCTTAGACAGGGCGACCGGGGATACGCAGTATTTT. The encoded protein is CASSLDRATGDTQYF.

This clonotype was recorded many times. This chain joins TRBV2 and TRBJ1-6, with D possibly being TRBD1 (5 bases). V was clipped by 8 bases and J by 7 bases, with 12 bases between them. Germline-derived CDR1 and CDR2 are SNHLY and FYNNEI. The CDR3 length is 13 residues. Here the CDR3 DNA reads TGTGCCAGCGGGACGGGAGTGAATTCACCCCTCCACTTT. Its translation is CASGTGVNSPLHF.

In its sample, this clonotype was seen many times. V is TRBV12-3 or TRBV12-4 and J is TRBJ2-1, with D perhaps TRBD1 (6 bases). V lost 9 bases to trimming and J lost 5 bases, with 20 bases between them. CDR3 length: 15 residues. The CDR3, as DNA: TGTGCCAGTACCGTTTGGGCAGGGGTTCACAATGAGCAGTTCTTC. It translates to CASTVWAGVHNEQFF.

This clonotype was seen repeatedly, ten times or more. The chain combines TRBV11-2 with TRBJ2-1; no reliable D call. The CDR3 runs to 16 residues. The germline V gene has CDR1 SGHAT and CDR2 FQNNGV. V lost 1 base to trimming and J lost 0 bases, with 10 bases between them. The DNA of the CDR3 is TGTGCCAGCAGCTTAGCCCCCTTAAGCTCCTACAATGAGCAGTTCTTC. The encoded protein is CASSLAPLSSYNEQFF.

This clonotype was seen at least ten times. This CDR3 reads CASSLRDRGGYTF. The CDR3 DNA is TGTGCCAGCAGCCTGAGGGACAGAGGAGGCTACACCTTC. This chain links TRBV7-9 with TRBJ1-2, with 7 bases aligning to TRBD1. Germline V gene lookup returns CDR1 SEHNR and CDR2 FQNEAQ (reference sequence). V lost 5 bases and J lost 8; bases outside the gene matches: 8. The CDR3 covers 13 residues.

Ten or more counts support this clonotype. The V and J genes are TRBV24-1 and TRBJ2-6, with D perhaps TRBD1 (6 bases). The ends were cut back, 7 bases at V and 4 bases at J, with 10 bases in the middle. This CDR3 comprises 14 residues. Germline V gives CDR1 KGHDR, CDR2 SFDVKD. CDR3 DNA: TGTGCCACCAGAACAGGGACCGGGGCCAACGTCCTGACTTTC. It codes for CATRTGTGANVLTF.

This clonotype was recorded at least ten times. This chain joins TRBV7-9 and TRBJ1-3; a weak D match, TRBD1 (6 bases). Between the trimmed V and J ends, which lost 4 bases and 2 bases, there was a span of 18 bases. This CDR3 contains 17 residues. From germline, CDR1 is SEHNR and CDR2 FQNEAQ (reference sequence). CDR3 DNA: TGTGCCAGCAGCTCTCGCGCGTCTGGGGGCACTGGAAACACCATATATTTT. Protein sequence: CASSSRASGGTGNTIYF.

The chain links TRBV20-1 to TRBJ2-3; D perhaps matches TRBD2 (5 bases). Germline values: CDR1 DFQATT, CDR2 SNEGSKA (reference sequence). The CDR3 totals 14 residues. The V end lost 4 bases, the J end lost 2 bases, and 13 bases lay between the germline ends. The DNA of the CDR3 is TGCAGTGCTAACTTGGACTTTTACACAGATACGCAGTATTTT. Its protein is CSANLDFYTDTQYF.

V is TRBV19 and J is TRBJ1-4, with D possibly TRBD1 on 5 matching bases. The CDR3 has 15 amino acids. V lost 5 bases and J 6 bases, leaving 16 bases between the germline ends. In germline, CDR1 is LNHDA, CDR2 SQIVND (reference sequence). CDR3 sequence (DNA): TGTGCCAGTAGTTCGTCGAGCGGGGGAGATGAAAAACTGTTTTTT. This gives the protein CASSSSSGGDEKLFF.

This clonotype has a count of ten or more. The V gene is TRBV28, the J gene TRBJ1-2, with D perhaps TRBD1 (6 bases). The V gene's germline CDR1 is MDHEN and CDR2 SYDVKM. CDR3 length equals 13 residues. Trimming took off 6 bases at V and 3 bases at J, with 11 bases between the two ends. This CDR3 is CASSAGEDYGYTF. CDR3 coding DNA: TGTGCCAGCAGCGCAGGGGAGGACTATGGCTACACCTTC.

This rearrangement joins TRBV11-1 to TRBJ1-1; D ambiguous. The CDR3 has 13 amino acids. Germline V gives CDR1 SGHAT, CDR2 FQDESV (reference sequence). Trimming stripped 5 bases from V and 4 bases from J, with 11 bases between. CDR3 DNA sequence: TGTGCCAGCAGCCGAACGGGGTCCACTGAAGCTTTCTTT. This encodes CASSRTGSTEAFF.

This clonotype occurred once. Since a much larger clone is just one base distant, this may be a read error. This chain uses TRBV4-1 with TRBJ2-1; D ambiguous. The CDR3 contains 14 residues. Germline V gene sequence: CDR1 MGHRA, CDR2 YSYEKL. Trimming took 0 bases from V and 7 from J, leaving 10 bases between them. This CDR3 reads CASSQDWIGNEQFF. The CDR3 DNA reads as TGCGCCAGCAGCCAAGATTGGATAGGGAATGAGCAGTTCTTC.

The chain is built from TRBV5-1 and TRBJ2-2; D is ambiguous. Germline CDR1 and CDR2: SGHRS and YFSETQ. CDR3 length equals 15 residues. Trimming took 2 bases from V and 1 from J, leaving 9 bases between them. CDR3 nucleotide sequence: TGCGCCAGCAGCTTTTCTTTGCTGAACACCGGGGAGCTGTTTTTT. Protein product: CASSFSLLNTGELFF.

This clonotype was seen a handful of times. This may come from a read error, since a much larger clone is one base off. J is TRBJ2-1 and V is TRBV5-1, with TRBD1 matching 7 bases. CDR1 and CDR2 (germline): SGHRS, YFSETQ. There are 15 residues in the CDR3. The CDR3 DNA sequence: TGCGCCAGCAGCGCCAGACCCGGGACAGACAATGAGCGGTTCTTC. Protein: CASSARPGTDNERFF.

This clonotype was picked up many times. The rearrangement joins TRBV2 to TRBJ2-7; 8 nucleotides agree with TRBD2. Unmatched junction bases numbered 17, after V lost 4 bases and J lost 9 bases. This CDR3 has 16 amino acids. Germline values: CDR1 SNHLY, CDR2 FYNNEI. The CDR3 spells CASSGPGSGSNTGQYF. The CDR3 DNA is TGTGCCAGCAGTGGCCCGGGGAGCGGGAGTAATACAGGGCAGTACTTC.

This clonotype was counted many times. The chain joins TRBV28 to TRBJ1-1, with a possible D match to TRBD1 (6 bases). The germline V gene encodes CDR1 MDHEN and CDR2 SYDVKM. The CDR3 sequence is 11 residues long. Between the trimmed V and J ends, which lost 5 bases and 11 bases, there was a span of 12 bases. The DNA of the CDR3 is TGTGCCAGCAGTGCGTCAGGGGCGGCTTTCTTT. Protein product: CASSASGAAFF.

The V and J genes are TRBV19 and TRBJ1-1, with D possibly matching TRBD1 (5 bases). The CDR3 length is 14 residues. V shed 5 bases and J shed 0 bases, with 10 bases lying between them. Germline CDR1 and CDR2: LNHDA and SQIVND (reference sequence). CDR3: CASSWRGLNTEAFF. In DNA form, the CDR3 reads TGTGCCAGTAGTTGGAGGGGACTGAACACTGAAGCTTTCTTT.

This clonotype was counted between two and nine times. Here the CDR3 omits its conserved ending phenylalanine or tryptophan, so a read error is the likely source. The chain carries TRBV2 and TRBJ2-7; D is ambiguous. This CDR3 has 14 residues. The V gene's germline CDR1 is SNHLY and CDR2 FYNNEI. The ends were cut back, 3 bases at V and 0 bases at J, with 9 bases in the middle. As DNA, the CDR3 is TGTGCCAGCAGTGACAGACACAGCTCCTACGAGCAGTACCTC. It yields the protein CASSDRHSSYEQYL.

J is TRBJ1-1 and V is TRBV28, with TRBD1 matching over 9 bases. The V gene's germline CDR1 is MDHEN and CDR2 SYDVKM. This CDR3 has 15 residues. V was clipped by 7 bases and J by 4 bases; unmatched bases: 10. CDR3 sequence reads: CASTSPTGGGTEAFF. CDR3 coding DNA: TGTGCCAGCACTTCACCAACAGGGGGCGGCACTGAAGCTTTCTTT.

This clonotype has at least ten counts. The gene calls are TRBV15 and TRBJ2-1; TRBD2 aligns across 7 bases. With V trimmed by 6 bases and J by 0 bases, 14 bases remained unmatched. There are 18 residues in the CDR3. The germline gives CDR1 LNHNV, CDR2 YYDKDF (reference sequence). The CDR3 DNA reads as TGTGCCACCAGAACCATTAGCGGGTCACAGAGCTCCTACAATGAGCAGTTCTTC. Translated: CATRTISGSQSSYNEQFF. Full variable domain (rest looked up from reference TRBV15 and TRBJ2-1): DAMVIQNPRYQVTQFGKPVTLSCSQTLNHNVMYWYQQKSSQAPKLLFHYYDKDFNNEADTPDNFQSRRPNTSFCFLDIRSPGLGDTAMYLCATRTISGSQSSYNEQFFGPGTRLTVL.

This clonotype has at least ten counts. This chain uses TRBV28 with TRBJ1-2; D remains unclear. Between the trimmed V and J ends, which lost 5 bases and 8 bases, there was a span of 12 bases. The CDR3 covers 12 residues. Germline loops: CDR1 MDHEN, CDR2 SYDVKM. The CDR3: CASSQERLGYTF. For the CDR3, the DNA is TGTGCCAGCAGTCAGGAGCGATTAGGCTACACCTTC.

This clonotype was seen repeatedly, ten times or more. The DNA for the CDR3 is TGTGCCAGCAGTTTACACTCTGGGGCCAACGTCCTGACTTTC. This encodes CASSLHSGANVLTF. The chain is built from TRBV28 and TRBJ2-6; D gene unclear. This CDR3 is 14 amino acids long. V gave up 2 bases and J gave up 0 bases, with 2 bases separating them. Germline assignment: CDR1 MDHEN and CDR2 SYDVKM.